This TCR beta chain was found in a study of T cell repertoires in aging, cancer and after chemotherapy. As for the study in general: Roughly 10 million TCR reads made up the full dataset.

The study, taken as a whole, reports: Median generation probability rose over the chemotherapy interval in each cancer cohort, suggesting rebound thymic output. Untreated cancer patients had significantly lower blood TCR diversity than age-matched healthy donors.

The J segment lost 6 bases and the V segment lost 4 bases, leaving 7 bases of the junction unmatched. The CDR3 sequence is 14 residues long. Germline values: CDR1 MRHNA, CDR2 SNTAGT. TRB rearrangements spanning V, D and J were amplified using mixed TRB-A/B primers. TCRdb analysed the multiplex PCR reads with MiXCR anew, one entry per CDR3 protein. The table includes 10,000 to 15,000 distinct CDR3 sequences, 35% to 45% detected once. Notes on this clonotype: Its antigen remains unidentified.

The template was genomic DNA from peripheral blood, not RNA. The sequencing input was blood. This sequence originates from a human donor in good health. The donor label of this sample is uncertain. The chain has TRBV6-4 and TRBJ2-3; TRBD2 matches at 7 bases. CDR3 bases: TGTGCCAGCAGTGCGGCGGGAGAGGCGGATACGCAGTATTTT. Its translation is CASSAAGEADTQYF.